Sequencing of this T cell receptor beta chain was carried out in a study of blood T cell repertoires in COVID-19. Study background: Acute and convalescent COVID-19 specimens originated in the United States, Italy and Spain.

The germline V gene has CDR1 SGDLS and CDR2 YYNGEE. CDR3 length: 14 residues. J gave up 8 bases and V 2 bases, and 6 bases lay outside the gene matches. Of note for this clone: Distinct nucleotide sequences in the sample also encode this CDR3.

TCRdb's copy holds only in-frame clones and misses some; the assay was immunoSEQ multiplex PCR. The data show around 250,000 clones, with under 90% seen just once and 2.5% to 3.5% held by the top ten. Sequenced: peripheral blood. The rearrangement links TRBV9 to TRBJ1-4, with 7 bases lining up with TRBD1. The receptor comes from a woman aged 18-29 years with acute or convalescent COVID-19. This CDR3 reads CASSVQGVGEKLFF. DNA of the CDR3: TGTGCCAGCAGCGTCCAGGGGGTCGGGGAAAAACTGTTTTTT.